This paragraph reports one TCR beta chain. This table comes from immunoSEQ multiplex PCR, and its TCRdb copy is limited to in-frame clones, with some not included. The sample includes more than 9,500 clones, approximately 93% of them seen just once. The data were obtained in a study of technical replicates of blood from a handful of donors. Trimming pared 7 bases from V and 4 bases from J, leaving 16 bases between. Germline CDR1 is MNHNS and CDR2 is SASEGT. CDR3 length: 14 amino acids. Sequencing was carried out using PBMCs. V and J are TRBV6-1 and TRBJ1-2; tentatively, D is TRBD1 (5 bases). The clonotype was recovered from a human donor in good health. CDR3 sequence reads: CASTWDLGAYGYTF. CDR3 bases: TGTGCCAGCACCTGGGACTTAGGGGCCTATGGCTACACCTTC.